A selection of T cell receptor beta chains follows, all from one sample in a study of blood T cell repertoires in COVID-19. Profiling relied on immunoSEQ multiplex PCR, and the TCRdb table lists in-frame clones only, not all of them. The sample lists over 200,000 clones; roughly nine tenths were seen once. Sequencing input: PBMCs or T cells enriched from blood (not recorded which). The receptors were sampled from a woman in her 50s in a cohort exposed to, infected with or recovered from COVID-19 (not recorded which). Both conserved end residues are part of each CDR3. A D gene is named only where the DNA matches it firmly. Clone size is stated in some rows and not others, as once, few, many or a class when expanded.

clone size: -
J gene: TRBJ2-2
V gene: TRBV6-5
D gene: TRBD1
CDR3 protein: CASRPGQANTGELFF
CDR3 DNA: TGTGCCAGCAGACCTGGACAGGCGAACACCGGGGAGCTGTTTTTT

clone size: -
J gene: TRBJ2-5
V gene: TRBV7-2
D gene: TRBD2
CDR3 protein: CASSLAPTQGLAGEQETQYF
CDR3 DNA: TGTGCCAGCAGCTTAGCCCCCACGCAGGGACTAGCGGGGGAGCAAGAGACCCAGTACTTC

clone size: few
J gene: TRBJ1-2
V gene: TRBV2
D gene: TRBD1
CDR3 protein: CASSARPGGDVYGYTF
CDR3 DNA: TGTGCCAGCAGTGCCAGGCCAGGGGGCGACGTCTATGGCTACACCTTC

clone size: -
J gene: TRBJ1-5
V gene: TRBV5-5
D gene: -
CDR3 protein: CASSWGGGGGNQPQHF
CDR3 DNA: TGTGCCAGCAGCTGGGGAGGGGGAGGCGGCAATCAGCCCCAGCATTTT

clone size: -
J gene: TRBJ2-5
V gene: TRBV21-1
D gene: -
CDR3 protein: CASSKGADSAGELQETQYF
CDR3 DNA: TGTGCCAGCAGCAAAGGGGCCGATTCGGCGGGGGAACTCCAAGAGACCCAGTACTTC

clone size: -
J gene: TRBJ1-1
V gene: TRBV11-1
D gene: -
CDR3 protein: CASSLQFNTEAFF
CDR3 DNA: TGTGCCAGCAGCTTACAATTTAACACTGAAGCTTTCTTT

clone size: -
J gene: TRBJ1-6
V gene: TRBV27
D gene: -
CDR3 protein: CASSFPLSPLHF
CDR3 DNA: TGTGCCAGCAGTTTCCCCCTATCACCCCTCCACTTT

clone size: -
J gene: TRBJ2-1
V gene: TRBV7-3
D gene: TRBD2
CDR3 protein: CASRSRLAGSNEQFF
CDR3 DNA: TGTGCCAGCAGATCGCGACTAGCGGGCTCCAATGAGCAGTTCTTC

clone size: -
J gene: TRBJ2-7
V gene: TRBV3-1/TRBV3-2
D gene: TRBD2
CDR3 protein: CASSAGGVYEQYF
CDR3 DNA: TGTGCCAGCAGCGCCGGGGGGGTCTACGAGCAGTACTTC

clone size: -
J gene: TRBJ2-3
V gene: TRBV7-2
D gene: -
CDR3 protein: CASSKGNTDTQYF
CDR3 DNA: TGTGCCAGCAGTAAGGGGAACACAGATACGCAGTATTTT

clone size: once
J gene: TRBJ2-7
V gene: TRBV7-2
D gene: -
CDR3 protein: CASSTEQGPYEQYF
CDR3 DNA: TGTGCCAGCAGCACCGAACAGGGCCCCTACGAGCAGTACTTC

clone size: -
J gene: TRBJ2-1
V gene: TRBV11-2
D gene: TRBD2
CDR3 protein: CASSLAGGSIEQFF
CDR3 DNA: TGTGCCAGCAGCCTAGCGGGGGGTAGCATTGAGCAGTTCTTC

clone size: -
J gene: TRBJ2-1
V gene: TRBV3-1/TRBV3-2
D gene: TRBD2
CDR3 protein: CASSLWAGGPDSEQFF
CDR3 DNA: TGTGCCAGCAGCCTATGGGCGGGGGGGCCTGACAGTGAGCAGTTCTTC

clone size: -
J gene: TRBJ1-5
V gene: TRBV10-3
D gene: -
CDR3 protein: CAIRGDRLNQPQHF
CDR3 DNA: TGTGCCATCAGGGGAGACAGGCTCAATCAGCCCCAGCATTTT

clone size: -
J gene: TRBJ2-7
V gene: TRBV15
D gene: -
CDR3 protein: CATSGGRGYEQYF
CDR3 DNA: TGTGCCACCAGTGGCGGCAGGGGCTACGAGCAGTACTTC

clone size: -
J gene: TRBJ1-2
V gene: TRBV27
D gene: TRBD1
CDR3 protein: CASSSTGGYGYTF
CDR3 DNA: TGTGCCAGCAGTTCAACAGGGGGCTATGGCTACACCTTC

clone size: few
J gene: TRBJ1-2
V gene: TRBV5-4
D gene: -
CDR3 protein: CASSFEGSNSYTF
CDR3 DNA: TGTGCCAGCAGCTTTGAGGGTAGTAACAGCTACACCTTC

clone size: -
J gene: TRBJ1-2
V gene: TRBV9
D gene: -
CDR3 protein: CASSQGRNYGYTF
CDR3 DNA: TGTGCCAGCAGCCAGGGGAGAAACTATGGCTACACCTTC

clone size: -
J gene: TRBJ1-4
V gene: TRBV6-5
D gene: -
CDR3 protein: CASSDPRASDEKLFF
CDR3 DNA: TGTGCCAGCAGCGACCCGCGGGCTTCTGATGAAAAACTGTTTTTT

clone size: -
J gene: TRBJ1-1
V gene: TRBV28
D gene: TRBD1
CDR3 protein: CASSLLGQGGDTEAFF
CDR3 DNA: TGTGCCAGCAGTCTTCTAGGACAGGGCGGGGACACTGAAGCTTTCTTT

clone size: -
J gene: TRBJ1-3
V gene: TRBV10-3
D gene: -
CDR3 protein: CAISESMARNSGNTIYF
CDR3 DNA: TGTGCCATCAGTGAGTCGATGGCCAGAAACTCTGGAAACACCATATATTTT

clone size: -
J gene: TRBJ1-3
V gene: TRBV9
D gene: -
CDR3 protein: CASSVGPGRNTIYF
CDR3 DNA: TGTGCCAGCAGTGTAGGGCCAGGTCGAAACACCATATATTTT

clone size: -
J gene: TRBJ1-5
V gene: TRBV7-9
D gene: -
CDR3 protein: CASSLVWGDSNQPQHF
CDR3 DNA: TGTGCCAGCAGCTTAGTGTGGGGAGATAGCAATCAGCCCCAGCATTTT

clone size: -
J gene: TRBJ1-4
V gene: TRBV6-2/TRBV6-3
D gene: -
CDR3 protein: CASSYSSEKLFF
CDR3 DNA: TGTGCCAGCAGTTACTCGAGTGAAAAACTGTTTTTT

clone size: -
J gene: TRBJ1-1
V gene: TRBV18
D gene: -
CDR3 protein: CASSLTTGYTEAFF
CDR3 DNA: TGTGCCAGCTCACTCACAACGGGGTACACTGAAGCTTTCTTT

clone size: once
J gene: TRBJ1-2
V gene: TRBV28
D gene: -
CDR3 protein: CASSGSGGGANYGYTF
CDR3 DNA: TGTGCCAGCAGCGGGTCGGGGGGTGGCGCTAACTATGGCTACACCTTC

clone size: -
J gene: TRBJ2-5
V gene: TRBV14
D gene: TRBD1
CDR3 protein: CASSEWTGVEETQYF
CDR3 DNA: TGTGCCAGCAGCGAGTGGACAGGGGTTGAAGAGACCCAGTACTTC

clone size: -
J gene: TRBJ1-1
V gene: TRBV11-3
D gene: -
CDR3 protein: CASSREPLTEAFF
CDR3 DNA: TGTGCCAGCAGTAGGGAGCCGCTTACTGAAGCTTTCTTT

clone size: once
J gene: TRBJ1-6
V gene: TRBV23-1
D gene: -
CDR3 protein: CASSPTLAPGLHF
CDR3 DNA: TGCGCCAGCAGTCCCACACTCGCCCCAGGCCTCCACTTT

clone size: -
J gene: TRBJ1-5
V gene: TRBV18
D gene: TRBD1
CDR3 protein: CASSPGQGVWQPQHF
CDR3 DNA: TGTGCCAGCTCCCCCGGGCAGGGGGTCTGGCAGCCCCAGCATTTT

clone size: -
J gene: TRBJ2-7
V gene: TRBV9
D gene: TRBD2
CDR3 protein: CASSVALAGITEQYF
CDR3 DNA: TGTGCCAGCAGCGTAGCTCTAGCGGGGATCACCGAGCAGTACTTC

clone size: -
J gene: TRBJ1-1
V gene: TRBV12-5
D gene: -
CDR3 protein: CASGLTRGTEAFF
CDR3 DNA: TGTGCTAGTGGTTTGACCCGAGGCACTGAAGCTTTCTTT

clone size: -
J gene: TRBJ1-3
V gene: TRBV5-1
D gene: -
CDR3 protein: CASSKVDSGNTIYF
CDR3 DNA: TGCGCCAGCAGTAAGGTAGACTCTGGAAACACTATATATTTT

clone size: -
J gene: TRBJ2-1
V gene: TRBV6-5
D gene: -
CDR3 protein: CASRGGYNEQFF
CDR3 DNA: TGTGCCAGCAGGGGGGGCTACAATGAGCAGTTCTTC

clone size: -
J gene: TRBJ2-3
V gene: TRBV27
D gene: TRBD2
CDR3 protein: CASLSGSTYTQYF
CDR3 DNA: TGTGCCAGTCTTAGCGGGAGCACATATACGCAGTATTTT

clone size: few
J gene: TRBJ2-7
V gene: TRBV7-2
D gene: -
CDR3 protein: CASSTVGGGYEQYF
CDR3 DNA: TGTGCCAGCAGCACGGTAGGGGGGGGTTACGAGCAGTACTTC

clone size: -
J gene: TRBJ1-2
V gene: TRBV5-1
D gene: TRBD1
CDR3 protein: CASSATGTGAWSYTF
CDR3 DNA: TGCGCCAGCAGCGCAACCGGGACAGGGGCCTGGAGCTACACCTTC

clone size: few
J gene: TRBJ2-5
V gene: TRBV28
D gene: -
CDR3 protein: CASSDRRGLETQYF
CDR3 DNA: TGTGCCAGCAGTGACCGAAGGGGCTTAGAGACCCAGTACTTC

clone size: once
J gene: TRBJ1-1
V gene: TRBV7-2
D gene: -
CDR3 protein: CASTPNPRGTEAFF
CDR3 DNA: TGTGCCAGCACCCCAAATCCCAGGGGCACTGAAGCTTTCTTT

clone size: few
J gene: TRBJ1-2
V gene: TRBV7-8
D gene: TRBD1
CDR3 protein: CASSSDRGYGYTF
CDR3 DNA: TGTGCCAGCAGCTCTGACAGGGGCTATGGCTACACCTTC

clone size: -
J gene: TRBJ2-3
V gene: TRBV7-3
D gene: TRBD2
CDR3 protein: CASSPRGTLTDTQYF
CDR3 DNA: TGTGCCAGCAGCCCGCGGGGGACCCTCACAGATACGCAGTATTTT

clone size: -
J gene: TRBJ2-3
V gene: TRBV3-1/TRBV3-2
D gene: -
CDR3 protein: CASSPCRAGCRNSTDTQYF
CDR3 DNA: TGTGCCAGCAGCCCATGTAGGGCAGGGTGTAGAAATAGCACAGATACGCAGTATTTT

clone size: -
J gene: TRBJ2-5
V gene: TRBV18
D gene: TRBD2
CDR3 protein: CASSPTSGALETQYF
CDR3 DNA: TGTGCCAGCTCACCTACTAGCGGGGCTCTTGAGACCCAGTACTTC

clone size: -
J gene: TRBJ2-3
V gene: TRBV7-2
D gene: TRBD1
CDR3 protein: CASSWDRSTDTQYF
CDR3 DNA: TGTGCCAGCAGCTGGGACAGGAGCACAGATACGCAGTATTTT

clone size: -
J gene: TRBJ2-2
V gene: TRBV7-7
D gene: TRBD1
CDR3 protein: CASSPGQGPLTGELFF
CDR3 DNA: TGTGCTAGCAGCCCAGGACAGGGTCCCTTGACCGGGGAGCTGTTTTTT

clone size: -
J gene: TRBJ1-2
V gene: TRBV18
D gene: TRBD1
CDR3 protein: CASSPGQVMNSYGYTF
CDR3 DNA: TGTGCCAGCTCCCCGGGACAGGTGATGAACAGCTATGGCTACACCTTC

clone size: -
J gene: TRBJ2-7
V gene: TRBV5-1
D gene: -
CDR3 protein: CASSPLTGPYEQYF
CDR3 DNA: TGCGCCAGCAGCCCCCTTACAGGGCCCTACGAGCAGTACTTC

clone size: -
J gene: TRBJ1-1
V gene: TRBV10-3
D gene: -
CDR3 protein: CAISDPNREGNTEAFF
CDR3 DNA: TGTGCCATCAGTGACCCGAACAGGGAGGGAAACACTGAAGCTTTCTTT

clone size: -
J gene: TRBJ2-1
V gene: TRBV7-2
D gene: -
CDR3 protein: CASSPRPGAEQFF
CDR3 DNA: TGTGCCAGCAGCCCGCGACCGGGTGCTGAGCAGTTCTTC